Each of the 25 T cell receptor beta chains below was sequenced from the same sample in a study of tumour-infiltrating T cells in Burkitt lymphoma. Libraries were prepared by immunoSEQ multiplex PCR; TCRdb keeps only in-frame clonotypes and omits some of them. Here the sample spans 46,000 or so clones, around 30% being singletons. The material sequenced was tumor tissue. The receptor set was obtained from a human donor with Burkitt lymphoma.

This rearrangement joins TRBV6-5 to TRBJ2-7, with TRBD2 identical over 8 bases. The germline CDR1 and CDR2 sequences are MNHEY and SVGAGI. Trimming cost V 7 bases and J 3 bases; bases outside gene matches: 8. The CDR3 covers 14 residues. For the CDR3, the DNA is TGTGCCAGCACTTCTCGGGGGGGCCGCTACGAGCAGTACTTC. It encodes CASTSRGGRYEQYF.

The chain is built from TRBV7-7 and TRBJ2-5; 12 bases map to TRBD1. The CDR3 is 17 residues long. V shed 3 bases and J 5 bases; nucleotides not matched to a gene: 10. Germline CDR1 SSHAT, CDR2 FNYEAQ (reference sequence). This CDR3 is CASSLGRGTGGLETQYF. As DNA, the CDR3 is TGTGCCAGCAGCTTGGGGCGAGGGACAGGGGGCCTGGAGACCCAGTACTTC.

This clone has a handful of counts. The V call is TRBV29-1, the J call TRBJ1-2; tentatively, D is TRBD1 (5 bases). Trimming removed 6 bases from V and 4 bases from J, with 9 bases in between. CDR1 is SQVTM and CDR2 is ANQGSEA in the germline V gene. The CDR3 totals 11 residues. CDR3 bases: TGCAGCGTCCACGACAGCTATGGCTACACCTTC. Protein: CSVHDSYGYTF.

The chain has TRBV5-4 and TRBJ2-1; TRBD2 matches 7 bases. This CDR3 comprises 16 residues. Germline CDR1 is SGHNT and CDR2 is YYREEE (reference sequence). Losses at the gene ends were 3 bases for V and 4 bases for J; bases not matched to a gene: 10. CDR3 DNA: TGTGCCAGCAGCTGGGTCAGTGGGAGGGGTTACAATGAGCAGTTCTTC. Protein product: CASSWVSGRGYNEQFF. The full variable domain, in which reference TRBV5-4 and TRBJ2-1 provide the parts outside the CDR3, is ETGVTQSPTHLIKTRGQQVTLRCSSQSGHNTVSWYQQALGQGPQFIFQYYREEENGRGNFPPRFSGLQFPNYSSELNVNALELDDSALYLCASSWVSGRGYNEQFFGPGTRLTVL.

V usage is TRBV7-2 and J usage is TRBJ1-4; D is unresolved. The germline CDR1 and CDR2 sequences are SGHTA and FQGNSA. CDR3 length: 15 residues. Trimming cost V 3 bases and J 0 bases, with 8 bases left between them. The CDR3 protein is CASSFRFTTNEKLFF. In nucleotides, the CDR3 is TGTGCCAGCAGCTTTCGGTTTACAACTAATGAAAAACTGTTTTTT.

This sequence joins TRBV2 and TRBJ1-5; D is ambiguous. The CDR3 is 17 residues long. CDR1 and CDR2 (germline): SNHLY, FYNNEI. The V and J ends lost 3 bases and 3 bases respectively, with 18 bases between them. As DNA, the CDR3 is TGTGCCAGCAGTGAGAGGAGAGCAAGCGAAAACAATCAGCCCCAGCATTTT. Translated: CASSERRASENNQPQHF.

Only a few counts were recorded for this clone. V and J are TRBV21-1 and TRBJ2-2; TRBD2 reflects the table's D call only, with no check against the DNA. TRBV21-1 represents a pseudogene. This CDR3 is 18 amino acids long. The CDR3 DNA is TGTGCCAGCAGCAGGGCCGTCAGAGGGTGGCGGAACACCGGGGAGCTGTTTTTT. It codes for CASSRAVRGWRNTGELFF.

The chain carries TRBV28 and TRBJ2-2; 7 bases are shared with TRBD2. CDR1 and CDR2 from the germline V gene are MDHEN and SYDVKM. The CDR3 is made up of 14 amino acids. V was clipped by 6 bases and J by 7 bases; unmatched bases: 8. The CDR3 DNA reads TGTGCCAGCAGCGGGTGGGGGGGAATCGGGGAGCTGTTTTTT. Its protein product is CASSGWGGIGELFF.

The chain employs TRBV5-1 and TRBJ2-2; D ambiguous. V was pared by 6 bases and J by 0 bases, with 9 bases between. CDR1 SGHRS and CDR2 YFSETQ come from the germline V gene. CDR3 length equals 14 residues. The CDR3 DNA is TGCGCCAGCAATGAGACCCCGAACACCGGGGAGCTGTTTTTT. Protein: CASNETPNTGELFF.

This clone was detected only a few times. The gene calls are TRBV5-1 and TRBJ2-3; 9 positions agree with TRBD2. The germline CDR1 and CDR2 sequences are SGHRS and YFSETQ. J lost 1 base, V lost 3 bases, and 3 bases had no gene match. The CDR3 covers 15 residues. The CDR3 region is CASSSSGVRTDTQYF. The DNA for the CDR3 is TGCGCCAGCAGCTCTAGCGGGGTCCGCACAGATACGCAGTATTTT.

V is TRBV5-1 and J is TRBJ1-4; no definite D call. CDR1 and CDR2 from the germline V gene are SGHRS and YFSETQ. CDR3 length: 18 residues. Trimming removed 1 base at V and 3 bases at J, with 19 bases between. The CDR3 DNA reads as TGCGCCAGCAGCTTGACTGACGGGATTGGCGGGGCTAATGAAAAACTGTTTTTT. It specifies CASSLTDGIGGANEKLFF.

The V gene is TRBV6-1, the J gene TRBJ1-5; no reliable D call. Germline V gives CDR1 MNHNS, CDR2 SASEGT. CDR3 length: 14 amino acids. With 1 base removed from V and 6 bases from J, the gap between germline ends came to 10 bases. DNA of the CDR3: TGTGCCAGCAGTGAAGGGGCCGGAGGTCAGCCCCAGCATTTT. Its protein product is CASSEGAGGQPQHF.

V and J are TRBV2 and TRBJ1-5; no definite D call. With 2 bases removed from V and 4 bases from J, the gap between germline ends came to 3 bases. CDR1 is SNHLY and CDR2 is FYNNEI in the germline V gene. The CDR3 has 12 residues. The CDR3 region is CASSEPNQPQHF. DNA of the CDR3: TGTGCCAGCAGTGAACCGAATCAGCCCCAGCATTTT.

This clone was seen a handful of times. The chain has TRBV14 and TRBJ1-1; 7 bases match TRBD1. CDR1 is SGHDN, CDR2 FVKESK, per germline. With 1 base clipped from V and 4 bases from J, the junction kept 6 bases outside the gene matches. The CDR3 spans 15 residues. CDR3 sequence (DNA): TGTGCCAGCAGCCAAGTAGGGGGCGTACTCACTGAAGCTTTCTTT. Amino acid sequence: CASSQVGGVLTEAFF.

This clone has a handful of counts. The rearrangement uses TRBV10-3 and TRBJ2-5, with a possible D match to TRBD1 (6 bases). V lost 10 bases and J lost 4, with 16 bases in between. The CDR3 sequence is 13 residues long. The germline gives CDR1 ENHRY, CDR2 SYGVKD. The chain's CDR3 is CATQTGRGETQYF. CDR3 coding DNA: TGTGCCACTCAGACAGGACGGGGAGAGACCCAGTACTTC.

In this sample, this clone turned up a few times. The genes are TRBV7-2 and TRBJ2-7; D is unclear. Germline loops: CDR1 SGHTA, CDR2 FQGNSA. V gave up 1 base and J gave up 0 bases, with 4 bases separating them. The CDR3 covers 13 residues. CDR3 amino acids: CASSLGNSYEQYF. CDR3 in DNA: TGTGCCAGCAGCTTAGGCAACTCCTACGAGCAGTACTTC.

The J gene is TRBJ2-7, the V gene TRBV4-3; 7 bases are a match to TRBD1. The CDR3 consists of 15 residues. Per the germline V gene, CDR1 is LGHNA and CDR2 is YSLEER. The J segment lost 2 bases and the V segment lost 3 bases, leaving 7 bases of the junction unmatched. CDR3 DNA: TGCGCCAGCAGCCACCTGACAGGGCCAGCCTACGAGCAGTACTTC. Encoded protein: CASSHLTGPAYEQYF.

The V gene is TRBV6-5, the J gene TRBJ2-7; 10 nucleotides match TRBD1. In germline, CDR1 is MNHEY, CDR2 SVGAGI. V shed 6 bases and J 4 bases; nucleotides not matched to a gene: 6. The length of the CDR3 is 14 residues. CDR3 sequence (DNA): TGTGCCAGCAGCAGACAGGGGGCAGGGTACGAGCAGTACTTC. It is translated as CASSRQGAGYEQYF.

The chain carries TRBV18 and TRBJ1-2, with 10 bases fitting TRBD1. The CDR3 totals 15 residues. The germline V gene encodes CDR1 KGHSH and CDR2 LQKENI. V shed 6 bases, J shed 4 bases, and the junction held 8 bases outside the gene matches. Written as DNA, the CDR3 is TGTGCCAGCTCTCCTCGACAGGGGGCAACCTATGGCTACACCTTC. Its protein product is CASSPRQGATYGYTF.

V gene TRBV7-8 combines with J gene TRBJ2-7; unclear D gene. V lost 1 base, J lost 1 base, and 8 bases lay in between. The CDR3 totals 14 residues. In germline, CDR1 is SGHVS, CDR2 FQNEAQ. The CDR3 sequence is CASSLEGYSYEQYF. Here the CDR3 DNA reads TGTGCCAGCAGCTTAGAAGGATATTCCTACGAGCAGTACTTC.

This chain links TRBV15 with TRBJ2-5, with a tentative D call TRBD1 (6 bases). This CDR3 is built from 13 residues. Germline-derived CDR1 and CDR2 are LNHNV and YYDKDF (reference sequence). The germline V and J ends were trimmed by 9 bases and 4 bases, with 15 bases remaining between them. The chain's CDR3 is CATAQQGGETQYF. The CDR3 DNA follows: TGTGCCACGGCCCAACAGGGCGGAGAGACCCAGTACTTC.

The chain combines TRBV19 with TRBJ1-5; D is undetermined. CDR3 size: 12 residues. In germline, CDR1 is LNHDA, CDR2 SQIVND (reference sequence). V lost 6 bases and J lost 3, with 6 bases in between. The CDR3, as DNA: TGTGCCAGTAGGTCCCCCAATCAGCCCCAGCATTTT. Protein: CASRSPNQPQHF.

This clone occurred a few times. As DNA, the CDR3 is TGTGCCTGGAGCCACCCCATCGGGGAGCTGTTTTTT. It yields the protein CAWSHPIGELFF. This chain uses TRBV30 with TRBJ2-2; D remains ambiguous. The CDR3 sequence is 12 residues long. Germline CDR1 is GTSNPN and CDR2 is SVGIG (reference sequence). The V end lost 3 bases, the J end lost 7 bases, and 9 bases lay between the germline ends.

The chain carries TRBV2 and TRBJ1-1; D remains unclear. This CDR3 region has 13 residues. V gave up 6 bases and J gave up 1 base, with 9 bases separating them. Germline CDR1 is SNHLY and CDR2 is FYNNEI. The DNA for the CDR3 is TGTGCCAGCAGGAGAGAGGGGAACACTGAAGCTTTCTTT. It encodes CASRREGNTEAFF. The whole variable domain, filled in from reference TRBV2 and TRBJ1-1, reads EPEVTQTPSHQVTQMGQEVILRCVPISNHLYFYWYRQILGQKVEFLVSFYNNEISEKSEIFDDQFSVERPDGSNFTLKIRSTKLEDSAMYFCASRREGNTEAFFGQGTRLTVV.

This clone occurred once. J is TRBJ1-5 and V is TRBV19; D not certain. Trimming stripped 9 bases from V and 3 bases from J, with 15 bases between. The CDR3 totals 14 residues. In germline, CDR1 is LNHDA, CDR2 SQIVND (reference sequence). DNA for the CDR3: TGTGCCAGCACTGGAAGGAGCCTCAATCAGCCCCAGCATTTT. Protein: CASTGRSLNQPQHF.